These 13 T cell receptor beta chains were sequenced from one sample in a study of response to subunit inactivated influenza vaccine. One entry per CDR3 protein results from TCRdb running MiXCR on the RT-PCR reads. In the table there are hundreds of thousands of distinct CDR3 sequences, approximately 9.9% of which are singletons. The sample here was PBMCs from blood, taken about 6 weeks after vaccination. The receptors shown here come from a man aged 45-60 years who received an inactivated influenza vaccine.

The V and J genes are TRBV7-8 and TRBJ1-1; D might be TRBD1 (5 bases). The germline V gene encodes CDR1 SGHVS and CDR2 FQNEAQ. CDR3 length: 14 residues. V was trimmed by 0 bases and J by 3 bases, leaving 8 bases between them. CDR3 sequence (DNA): TGTGCCAGCAGCTTAGCGGCAGGGCACACTGAAGCTTTCTTT. This gives the protein CASSLAAGHTEAFF.

V and J are TRBV7-8 and TRBJ1-1; 12 nucleotides align to TRBD1. The CDR3 covers 14 residues. Germline loops: CDR1 SGHVS, CDR2 FQNEAQ. With V trimmed by 3 bases and J by 6 bases, 2 bases remained unmatched. CDR3 amino acids: CASSFGTGGPEAFF. As DNA, the CDR3 is TGTGCCAGCAGCTTCGGGACAGGGGGCCCTGAAGCTTTCTTT.

This clonotype was observed many times. The chain uses TRBV29-1 and TRBJ2-7, with 8 bases fitting TRBD1. CDR3 length equals 15 residues. Unmatched junction bases numbered 9, after V lost 0 bases and J lost 5 bases. Germline CDR1 SQVTM, CDR2 ANQGSEA. CDR3 sequence reads: CSVEDSARGQNEQYF. Here the CDR3 DNA reads TGCAGCGTTGAAGACAGCGCCAGGGGGCAGAACGAGCAGTACTTC.

The table lists this clonotype with a few counts. The chain carries TRBV29-1 and TRBJ2-2, with D possibly matching TRBD1 (5 bases). The germline V gene has CDR1 SQVTM and CDR2 ANQGSEA. The CDR3 contains 13 residues. V was cut by 1 base and J by 5 bases, with 8 bases left in between. The CDR3 coding sequence is TGCAGCGTTGAAGCCAGGGTTACCGGGGAGCTGTTTTTT. Translated, it gives CSVEARVTGELFF.

This clonotype was detected only a few times. This chain's CDR3 is CSVTRDAGANVLTF. The CDR3 bases are TGCAGCGTTACGAGGGACGCTGGGGCCAACGTCCTGACTTTC. The chain combines TRBV29-1 with TRBJ2-6, with D tentatively TRBD1 or TRBD2 (5 bases each). Germline V gene data show CDR1 as SQVTM and CDR2 as ANQGSEA. The CDR3 has 14 residues. V shed 5 bases and J shed 2 bases, with 10 bases lying between them. The whole variable domain, filled in from reference TRBV29-1 and TRBJ2-6, reads SAVISQKPSRDICQRGTSLTIQCQVDSQVTMMFWYRQQPGQSLTLIATANQGSEATYESGFVIDKFPISRPNLTFSTLTVSNMSPEDSSIYLCSVTRDAGANVLTFGAGSRLTVL.

V is TRBV18 and J is TRBJ2-7; 8 bases map to TRBD2. V was clipped by 3 bases and J by 6 bases; unmatched bases: 10. Germline loops: CDR1 KGHSH, CDR2 LQKENI. The CDR3 spans 15 residues. CDR3 in DNA: TGTGCCAGCTCACCCCTCCAGGGACTAGAATCCGAGCAGTACTTC. Residues: CASSPLQGLESEQYF.

This clonotype showed up many times. This chain connects TRBV29-1 to TRBJ2-7; D unresolved. CDR3 length: 12 residues. V was trimmed by 4 bases and J by 1 base, leaving 8 bases between them. Germline V gives CDR1 SQVTM, CDR2 ANQGSEA. The CDR3 sequence is CSVGAPSYEQYF. The CDR3 DNA follows: TGCAGCGTTGGAGCCCCGTCCTACGAGCAGTACTTC.

The chain employs TRBV27 and TRBJ2-7; a weak D match, TRBD2 (5 bases). This CDR3 spans 14 amino acids. V lost 7 bases and J lost 2, with 15 bases in between. Germline V CDR1 and CDR2: MNHEY, SMNVEV (reference sequence). The CDR3 reads CASKLGGGPYEQYF. CDR3 in DNA: TGTGCCAGCAAACTTGGAGGTGGCCCCTACGAGCAGTACTTC.

Only a few counts were recorded for this clonotype. The chain links TRBV20-1 to TRBJ1-1, with D perhaps matching TRBD1 (6 bases). Trimming pared 4 bases from V and 6 bases from J, leaving 24 bases between. This CDR3 spans 16 amino acids. Germline V gene sequence: CDR1 DFQATT, CDR2 SNEGSKA (reference sequence). The CDR3 sequence: CSAKKAGFRGVSEAFF. CDR3 bases: TGCAGTGCTAAAAAGGCCGGCTTCAGGGGAGTCTCTGAAGCTTTCTTT.

A few counts support this clonotype. The chain carries TRBV7-9 and TRBJ2-1; either TRBD1 or TRBD2 may supply D (6 bases each). From germline, CDR1 is SEHNR and CDR2 FQNEAQ (reference sequence). The CDR3 contains 13 residues. With 7 bases removed from V and 10 bases from J, the gap between germline ends came to 17 bases. In DNA form, the CDR3 reads TGTGCCAGCATCCTACTATTGGGGGGCGAGCAGTTCTTC. The encoded protein is CASILLLGGEQFF.

This clonotype was counted a few times. The chain couples TRBV5-1 to TRBJ2-1, with D tentatively TRBD2 (5 bases). CDR1 is SGHRS and CDR2 is YFSETQ in the germline V gene. Trimming removed 1 base from V and 8 bases from J, with 7 bases in between. CDR3 length equals 12 residues. The CDR3 region is CASSLLDYEQFF. CDR3 bases: TGCGCCAGCAGCTTGTTGGACTATGAGCAGTTCTTC.

This sequence joins TRBV12-3 or TRBV12-4 and TRBJ1-2; D might be TRBD1 (6 bases). The V end was cut by 4 bases, the J end by 7 bases, with 22 bases between. The CDR3 extends over 16 amino acids. The DNA of the CDR3 is TGTGCCAGCAGTTCATCCTTACTACAGGGTTGGGGTGGCTACACCTTC. This translates into CASSSSLLQGWGGYTF.

Ten or more counts support this clonotype. The chain has TRBV20-1 and TRBJ2-3; 8 bases match TRBD2. V lost 1 base to trimming and J lost 3 bases; unmatched junction nucleotides: 6. The germline gives CDR1 DFQATT, CDR2 SNEGSKA (reference sequence). This CDR3 comprises 15 residues. CDR3 coding DNA: TGCAGTGCTAGAGCACCGAGCGGGAGTACAGATACGCAGTATTTT. Protein sequence: CSARAPSGSTDTQYF.